This T cell receptor (beta chain) was sequenced during a study of cytomegalovirus exposure and HLA in healthy donors. Findings and caveats of the study: In a later analysis, at a false discovery rate of 0.05, 16,951 TCR beta sequences matched HLA alleles.

60 Vbeta and 13 Jbeta primers were used in PCR. Measured with immunoSEQ multiplex PCR; TCRdb has only the in-frame clones, and not every one. The sample has around 130,000 clones, more than 65% seen once; the top ten hold about 2.7%. In the case of this clone: What it binds is unknown.

Germline values: CDR1 SGHAT, CDR2 FQNNGV. This CDR3 has 15 amino acids. V lost 4 bases and J lost 7, with 16 bases in between. The J gene is TRBJ1-4, the V gene TRBV11-2; weak D call: TRBD1 (6 bases). The source of this sequence is a woman aged 60-70 years in good health and CMV-seropositive. The specimen sequenced was PBMCs. The CDR3 reads CASSSQQGQGEKLFF. The CDR3 nucleotides are TGTGCCAGCAGCTCACAACAGGGTCAGGGTGAAAAACTGTTTTTT. The full variable domain, in which reference TRBV11-2 and TRBJ1-4 provide the parts outside the CDR3, is EAGVAQSPRYKIIEKRQSVAFWCNPISGHATLYWYQQILGQGPKLLIQFQNNGVVDDSQLPKDRFSAERLKGVDSTLKIQPAKLEDSAVYLCASSSQQGQGEKLFFGSGTQLSVL.